This entry lists 20 T cell receptor beta chains sequenced from one sample in a study of identifying expanded T cells in peripheral blood. Profiling relied on immunoSEQ multiplex PCR, and the TCRdb table lists in-frame clones only, not all of them. The data hold tens of thousands of clones, with approximately 85% observed a single time. Sequencing was carried out using blood. The receptors shown here come from a person aged 18-70 years in good health.

This chain uses TRBV19 with TRBJ1-1, with D hard to call. The V gene's germline CDR1 is LNHDA and CDR2 SQIVND (reference sequence). The CDR3 is 13 residues long. V was clipped by 3 bases and J by 1 base, with 6 bases between them. The CDR3 coding sequence is TGTGCCAGTAGTATTAATACGAACACTGAAGCTTTCTTT. It encodes CASSINTNTEAFF.

This clone was recorded once. The rearrangement joins TRBV19 to TRBJ1-3, with D unclear. The CDR3 length is 15 residues. Trimming pared 3 bases from V and 0 bases from J, leaving 9 bases between. Germline loops: CDR1 LNHDA, CDR2 SQIVND (reference sequence). CDR3 coding DNA: TGTGCCAGTAGTATTTGGGAACTCTCTGGAAACACCATATATTTT. This encodes CASSIWELSGNTIYF. Based on the CDR3 plus reference TRBV19 and TRBJ1-3, the full variable domain is DGGITQSPKYLFRKEGQNVTLSCEQNLNHDAMYWYRQDPGQGLRLIYYSQIVNDFQKGDIAEGYSVSREKKESFPLTVTSAQKNPTAFYLCASSIWELSGNTIYFGEGSWLTVV.

CDR3 protein: CASSSLRSSYEQYF. CDR3 DNA sequence: TGTGCCAGCAGTTCCTTAAGAAGCTCCTACGAGCAGTACTTC. The chain combines TRBV6-6 with TRBJ2-7; D not resolved. V lost 4 bases and J 0 bases, leaving 10 bases between the germline ends. The CDR3 extends over 14 amino acids. The germline V gene encodes CDR1 MNHNY and CDR2 SVGAGI (reference sequence).

The V gene is TRBV29-1, the J gene TRBJ1-2, with D unresolved. Germline CDR1 reads SQVTM; CDR2 reads ANQGSEA. The CDR3 length is 11 residues. The V and J ends lost 7 bases and 2 bases respectively, with 8 bases between them. This CDR3 is CSALYNYGYTF. The CDR3 region has the DNA TGCAGCGCACTGTACAACTATGGCTACACCTTC.

CDR3 sequence reads: CASRGGIPYEQYF. In DNA, the CDR3 is TGTGCCAGCCGCGGAGGGATTCCCTACGAGCAGTACTTC. The chain uses TRBV28 and TRBJ2-7; perhaps TRBD2 as D (6 bases). Germline V lookup: CDR1 MDHEN, CDR2 SYDVKM. V dropped 8 bases and J dropped 2 bases, with 13 bases sitting between them. This CDR3 has 13 amino acids.

The chain couples TRBV5-1 to TRBJ2-3, with a tentative D call TRBD2 (5 bases). Germline V CDR1 and CDR2: SGHRS, YFSETQ. The CDR3 length is 14 residues. Trimming stripped 4 bases from V and 5 bases from J, with 14 bases between. CDR3 DNA sequence: TGCGCCAGCAGCCCGTGGGAGAGGCAAGATACGCAGTATTTT. Protein: CASSPWERQDTQYF.

Worth noting for this clone: The germline gene is not matched at one end of the junction; a read error may be the cause. The chain employs TRBV5-1 and TRBJ2-7, with unresolved D. This CDR3 is built from 11 residues. Germline CDR1 reads SGHRS; CDR2 reads YFSETQ. CDR3 region: CASSLDYEQYF. The CDR3 DNA follows: TGTGCCAGCAGCCTAGATTACGAGCAGTACTTC. Full variable domain (rest looked up from reference TRBV5-1 and TRBJ2-7): KAGVTQTPRYLIKTRGQQVTLSCSPISGHRSVSWYQQTPGQGLQFLFEYFSETQRNKGNFPGRFSGRQFSNSRSEMNVSTLELGDSALYLCASSLDYEQYFGPGTRLTVT.

This chain uses TRBV10-3 with TRBJ1-1; possible D gene TRBD1, 6 bases. V was trimmed by 7 bases and J by 10 bases, leaving 25 bases between them. Germline assignment: CDR1 ENHRY and CDR2 SYGVKD. The CDR3 is 15 residues long. CDR3 sequence reads: CAIKGGTQGIGRAFF. In DNA form, the CDR3 reads TGTGCCATCAAAGGGGGTACTCAGGGGATCGGTCGAGCTTTCTTT.

V usage is TRBV4-1 and J usage is TRBJ2-3; D might be TRBD2 (6 bases). CDR1 MGHRA and CDR2 YSYEKL come from the germline V gene. The CDR3 extends over 16 amino acids. Trimming stripped 3 bases from V and 1 base from J, with 14 bases between. In nucleotides, the CDR3 is TGCGCCAGCAGCCAGAAACTAGCAGCTGGCACAGATACGCAGTATTTT. Translation gives CASSQKLAAGTDTQYF.

The chain recombines TRBV21-1 with TRBJ2-7. TRBV21-1 is a pseudogene segment. This CDR3 has 11 amino acids. The CDR3 DNA reads as TGTGCCAGCAGCCCCAAGTACGAGCAGTACTTC. It specifies CASSPKYEQYF.

The V and J genes are TRBV5-1 and TRBJ2-1; 10 positions match TRBD2. Per germline, CDR1 SGHRS and CDR2 YFSETQ. This CDR3 spans 16 amino acids. V trimming: 2 bases; J trimming: 7 bases; junction bases outside the gene matches: 9. CDR3 in DNA: TGCGCCAGCAGCTTCCCTTCTAGCGGGGGTCCGAATGAGCAGTTCTTC. This translates into CASSFPSSGGPNEQFF.

CDR3 protein: CASSPPSVRGKLFF. For the CDR3, the DNA is TGTGCCAGCTCACCCCCGAGTGTGAGAGGAAAACTGTTTTTT. The rearrangement joins TRBV18 to TRBJ1-4; no clear D gene. V lost 3 bases and J 10 bases, leaving 15 bases between the germline ends. CDR3 length equals 14 residues. The germline CDR1 and CDR2 sequences are KGHSH and LQKENI.

The rearrangement joins TRBV9 to TRBJ1-2; TRBD1 matches 12 bases. Germline-derived CDR1 and CDR2 are SGDLS and YYNGEE. The CDR3 loop spans 15 amino acids. With 3 bases clipped from V and 8 bases from J, the junction kept 8 bases outside the gene matches. The CDR3 region is CASSAGTGGGNGYTF. CDR3 DNA: TGTGCCAGCAGCGCCGGGACAGGGGGCGGGAACGGCTACACCTTC.

The count of this clone is one. The CDR3 nucleotides are TGTGCCAGCAGTGAATCTGGGTATGGCTCCTACAATGAGCAGTTCTTC. Amino acid sequence: CASSESGYGSYNEQFF. The chain couples TRBV25-1 to TRBJ2-1; no clear D. V was shortened by 1 base and J by 0 bases, with 10 bases between the two germline ends. The CDR3 sequence is 16 residues long. Germline loops: CDR1 MGHDK, CDR2 SYGVNS.

V is TRBV6-6 and J is TRBJ1-6; D is unclear. The germline CDR1 and CDR2 sequences are MNHNY and SVGAGI (reference sequence). CDR3 length equals 14 residues. The V gene lost 4 bases and the J gene lost 8 bases, with 12 bases spanning the gap. CDR3 sequence: CASSFPLRDSPLHF. CDR3 DNA sequence: TGTGCCAGCAGTTTCCCTTTGCGGGATTCACCCCTCCACTTT.

This chain joins TRBV5-5 and TRBJ2-1, with D unclear. V lost 4 bases and J 9 bases, leaving 14 bases between the germline ends. The CDR3 contains 13 residues. Germline V gene data show CDR1 as SGHKS and CDR2 as YYEKEE (reference sequence). In DNA form, the CDR3 reads TGTGCCAGCAGCCAAGGCCTTTTGGGTGAGCAGTTCTTC. Translating it yields CASSQGLLGEQFF.

V is TRBV6-6 and J is TRBJ2-7; tentatively, D is TRBD1 or TRBD2 (5 bases each). This CDR3 has 14 amino acids. V lost 6 bases and J 1 base, leaving 13 bases between the germline ends. Germline CDR1 is MNHNY and CDR2 is SVGAGI (reference sequence). This chain's CDR3 is CASRSEGKSYEQYF. In nucleotides, the CDR3 is TGTGCCAGCAGGTCCGAGGGGAAGTCCTACGAGCAGTACTTC.

This chain joins TRBV7-2 and TRBJ2-7; TRBD2 matches 13 bases. From germline, CDR1 is SGHTA and CDR2 FQGNSA. The CDR3 loop spans 17 amino acids. Germline trimming cut 5 bases from V and 1 base from J; bases unmatched to any gene: 8. The DNA for the CDR3 is TGTGCCAGCAGCCGGACTAGCGGGGGAGGTCGGTCCTACGAGCAGTACTTC. Protein product: CASSRTSGGGRSYEQYF.

The chain links TRBV5-1 to TRBJ2-7; 10 bases line up with TRBD2. Per germline, CDR1 SGHRS and CDR2 YFSETQ. V trimming: 5 bases; J trimming: 4 bases; junction bases outside the gene matches: 3. The CDR3 has 13 amino acids. For the CDR3, the DNA is TGCGCCAGCAGACTAGCGGGACCGTACGAGCAGTACTTC. Translation: CASRLAGPYEQYF.

The rearrangement joins TRBV18 to TRBJ1-1; D is uncertain. Deletions cut 1 base from V and 3 bases from J, with 12 bases between. CDR1 and CDR2 (germline): KGHSH, LQKENI. The CDR3 is 15 amino acids. This CDR3 reads CASSPQRGPDTEAFF. DNA for the CDR3: TGTGCCAGCTCACCACAGCGGGGTCCGGACACTGAAGCTTTCTTT.